This T cell receptor (beta chain) was recorded in a study of CD8 T cells in ankylosing spondylitis. This clonotype was seen many times. Its antigen is unknown. MiXCR, applied by TCRdb to the 5' RACE reads, yields one record per CDR3 protein. The repertoire holds 200,000 to 250,000 distinct CDR3 sequences, just under 7.5% seen once, with 14% in the top ten. The CDR3 is 16 amino acids. Germline V CDR1 and CDR2: LGHNA, YSLEER. Trimming took 0 bases from V and 5 from J; bases not matched to a gene: 9. Study-wide findings and caveats: Typical of ankylosing spondylitis blood, it appeared, was a TCR beta motif of eight highly homologous variants.

Input material: blood, either unsorted or a sorted T cell fraction (not recorded which). This receptor was obtained from a male donor with ankylosing spondylitis. J is TRBJ1-1 and V is TRBV4-3, with TRBD1 matching 7 bases. The CDR3 sequence: CASSQEGNRGGTEAFF. CDR3 in DNA: TGCGCCAGCAGCCAAGAGGGCAACAGGGGAGGGACTGAAGCTTTCTTT.